The 10 T cell receptor beta chains presented below share a single source sample, sequenced in a study of blood T cell repertoires in COVID-19. Using immunoSEQ multiplex PCR, the repertoire was profiled, and TCRdb retains in-frame clones only, with some absent. The sample lists 200,000 to 250,000 clones; approximately 82% were seen once. Sequencing used PBMCs or T cells enriched from blood (not recorded which). The source is a man between 40 and 49 years old who had recovered from COVID-19.

The chain is built from TRBV2 and TRBJ1-1; 9 nucleotides line up with TRBD1. From germline, CDR1 is SNHLY and CDR2 FYNNEI. The CDR3 has 16 residues. Trimming took 6 bases from V and 1 from J; bases not matched to a gene: 9. The CDR3 reads CASRKEGTGRNTEAFF. CDR3 DNA: TGTGCCAGCAGGAAAGAGGGGACAGGGAGGAACACTGAAGCTTTCTTT.

In this sample, this clone turned up a few times. The chain recombines TRBV19 with TRBJ2-1, with TRBD1 matching over 11 bases. The CDR3 extends over 15 amino acids. Germline V gene sequence: CDR1 LNHDA, CDR2 SQIVND (reference sequence). V was pared by 6 bases and J by 4 bases, with 5 bases of the junction left unmatched. This CDR3 is CASRRGTGGYNEQFF. The CDR3 DNA is TGTGCCAGTAGGAGAGGGACAGGGGGATACAATGAGCAGTTCTTC.

The chain recombines TRBV5-6 with TRBJ2-7; 8 nucleotides agree with TRBD1. Per the germline V gene, CDR1 is SGHDT and CDR2 is YYEEEE. Germline trimming cut 4 bases from V and 2 bases from J; bases unmatched to any gene: 11. The CDR3 runs 16 residues. CDR3: CASSTLYRGKTYEQYF. In nucleotides, the CDR3 is TGTGCCAGCAGCACCTTGTACAGGGGGAAGACCTACGAGCAGTACTTC.

The chain recombines TRBV30 with TRBJ2-2; the D gene is possibly TRBD2 (6 bases). V was shortened by 4 bases and J by 0 bases, with 15 bases between the two germline ends. Germline values: CDR1 GTSNPN, CDR2 SVGIG (reference sequence). The CDR3 covers 16 residues. The CDR3 DNA follows: TGTGCCTGGATTAGCCGGGACTCAGCGAACACCGGGGAGCTGTTTTTT. This codes for CAWISRDSANTGELFF.

The chain joins TRBV24-1 to TRBJ2-3, with TRBD2 identical over 13 bases. V dropped 4 bases and J dropped 5; count of bases not matched to a gene: 11. In germline, CDR1 is KGHDR, CDR2 SFDVKD. The CDR3 extends over 18 amino acids. The DNA for the CDR3 is TGTGCCACCAGTGAGAGGACTAGCGGGAGAGGGCGTCAAGATACGCAGTATTTT. It codes for CATSERTSGRGRQDTQYF.

The chain is built from TRBV6-5 and TRBJ2-1, with TRBD2 as a possible D gene (6 bases). This CDR3 contains 16 residues. Trimming pared 0 bases from V and 4 bases from J, leaving 13 bases between. Germline lookup yields CDR1 MNHEY and CDR2 SVGAGI. The CDR3 reads CASSYSGGDLYNEQFF. The CDR3 DNA follows: TGTGCCAGCAGTTACTCGGGCGGGGATCTTTACAATGAGCAGTTCTTC.

The gene calls are TRBV3-1 (or the pseudogene TRBV3-2) and TRBJ2-6, with D perhaps matching TRBD1 (6 bases). Trimming stripped 6 bases from V and 3 bases from J, with 15 bases between. CDR3 length: 16 residues. Germline CDR1 LGHDT, CDR2 YNNKEL (reference sequence). The CDR3 is CASSFDRLDGANVLTF. In DNA, the CDR3 is TGTGCCAGCAGTTTCGACAGGCTGGATGGGGCCAACGTCCTGACTTTC.

This clone has more than one count but fewer than ten. This chain connects TRBV3-1 (or the pseudogene TRBV3-2) to TRBJ1-5; weak D call: TRBD1 (6 bases). V lost 3 bases and J lost 2, with 14 bases in between. The germline V gene has CDR1 LGHDT and CDR2 YNNKEL (reference sequence). This CDR3 has 16 amino acids. The CDR3 here is CASSQGGGTGNQPQHF. The CDR3 DNA reads TGTGCCAGCAGCCAGGGAGGGGGTACCGGCAATCAGCCCCAGCATTTT.

This clone was counted at least ten times. This rearrangement joins TRBV14 to TRBJ2-7; D is unclear. With 3 bases removed from V and 5 bases from J, the gap between germline ends came to 2 bases. CDR1 and CDR2 (germline): SGHDN, FVKESK. The CDR3 spans 10 residues. The CDR3 loop reads CASSHNEQYF. The CDR3 nucleotides are TGTGCCAGCAGCCATAACGAGCAGTACTTC.

The chain employs TRBV19 and TRBJ1-1, with D tentatively TRBD1 (6 bases). Per the germline V gene, CDR1 is LNHDA and CDR2 is SQIVND (reference sequence). The V end lost 8 bases, the J end lost 4 bases, and 17 bases lay between the germline ends. The CDR3 contains 14 residues. CDR3 amino acids: CASYWTEGGTEAFF. The CDR3 bases are TGTGCCAGTTACTGGACAGAAGGAGGCACTGAAGCTTTCTTT.